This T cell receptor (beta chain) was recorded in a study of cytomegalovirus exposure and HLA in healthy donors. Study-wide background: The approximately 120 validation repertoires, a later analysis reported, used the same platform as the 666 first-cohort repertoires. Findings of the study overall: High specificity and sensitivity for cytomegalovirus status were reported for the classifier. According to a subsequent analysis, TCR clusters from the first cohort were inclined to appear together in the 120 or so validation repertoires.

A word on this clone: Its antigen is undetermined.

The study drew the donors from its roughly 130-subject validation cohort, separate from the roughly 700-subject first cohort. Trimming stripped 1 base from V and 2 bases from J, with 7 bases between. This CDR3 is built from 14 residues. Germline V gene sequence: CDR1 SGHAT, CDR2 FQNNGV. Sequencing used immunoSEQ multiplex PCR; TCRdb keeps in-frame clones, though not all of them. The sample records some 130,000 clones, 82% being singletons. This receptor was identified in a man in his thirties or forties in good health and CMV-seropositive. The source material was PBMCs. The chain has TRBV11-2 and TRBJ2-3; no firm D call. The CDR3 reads CASSLAFPTDTQYF. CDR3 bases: TGTGCCAGCAGCTTAGCTTTTCCCACAGATACGCAGTATTTT.